What follows is one T cell receptor beta chain and its context. Germline and junction disagree at one end, which may indicate a read error. This specimen comes from a study of neoadjuvant anti-PD-1 for oral cavity cancer. The time point: after neoadjuvant nivolumab, at surgical resection. Here immunoSEQ multiplex PCR was the method, and the copy in TCRdb shows in-frame clones only, minus some. The data hold about 39,000 clones, with about three quarters observed a single time. The CDR3 contains 14 residues. Germline-derived CDR1 and CDR2 are SSHAT and FNYEAQ (reference sequence). The gene calls are TRBV7-7 and TRBJ2-7, with 8 nucleotides matching TRBD2. The source was PBMCs, collected after nivolumab (anti-PD-1) treatment. The clonotype comes from a person aged 35-79 years with oral cavity squamous cell carcinoma. The DNA for the CDR3 is TGTGCTAGCAGCCCGGGAGGGAGTTTGAGTAAGCAGTACTTC. Translating it yields CASSPGGSLSKQYF.